A single sample gave rise to the 27 T cell receptor beta chains below, sequenced in a study of blood T cell repertoires in COVID-19. The table came from immunoSEQ multiplex PCR; TCRdb's copy has only in-frame clones and leaves some out. The sample consists of about 210,000 clones, about nine tenths of them appearing once. Source material: PBMCs or T cells enriched from blood (not recorded which). All receptors come from a man under 40 in a cohort exposed to, infected with or recovered from COVID-19 (not recorded which).

The chain recombines TRBV7-2 with TRBJ1-4, with 7 bases fitting TRBD1. V was clipped by 1 base and J by 4 bases; unmatched bases: 6. Per the germline V gene, CDR1 is SGHTA and CDR2 is FQGNSA. This CDR3 spans 16 amino acids. The CDR3 reads CASSLEWGQLNEKLFF. CDR3 sequence (DNA): TGTGCCAGCAGCTTAGAATGGGGACAGCTTAATGAAAAACTGTTTTTT.

The chain is built from TRBV3-1 (or the pseudogene TRBV3-2) and TRBJ2-1; D remains unclear. The CDR3 has 15 residues. Trimming removed 1 base from V and 7 bases from J, with 14 bases in between. The V gene's germline CDR1 is LGHDT and CDR2 YNNKEL (reference sequence). The CDR3 coding sequence is TGTGCCAGCAGCCAAGCCCGGTACCTGGAGAATGAGCAGTTCTTC. This codes for CASSQARYLENEQFF.

The CDR3 region is CASSLAGQGNSPLHF. The DNA for the CDR3 is TGCGCCAGCAGCTTGGCCGGACAGGGGAATTCACCCCTCCACTTT. The genes are TRBV5-1 and TRBJ1-6; 9 bases fit TRBD1. Trimming at V came to 0 bases and at J to 7 bases, leaving 2 bases not matched to a gene. CDR1 SGHRS and CDR2 YFSETQ come from the germline V gene. This CDR3 has 15 amino acids.

The chain recombines TRBV5-1 with TRBJ2-1; D uncertain. The CDR3 length is 13 residues. The ends were cut back, 2 bases at V and 9 bases at J, with 12 bases in the middle. Germline-derived CDR1 and CDR2 are SGHRS and YFSETQ. CDR3 region: CASSLQHESEQFF. The CDR3 nucleotides read TGCGCCAGCAGCTTACAACACGAAAGTGAGCAGTTCTTC. Full variable domain (missing parts from reference TRBV5-1 and TRBJ2-1): KAGVTQTPRYLIKTRGQQVTLSCSPISGHRSVSWYQQTPGQGLQFLFEYFSETQRNKGNFPGRFSGRQFSNSRSEMNVSTLELGDSALYLCASSLQHESEQFFGPGTRLTVL.

The chain has TRBV5-8 and TRBJ1-4; D might be TRBD1 (6 bases). This CDR3 has 15 amino acids. V was pared by 0 bases and J by 5 bases, with 11 bases between. The germline V gene has CDR1 SGHTS and CDR2 YDEGEE. The CDR3 sequence: CASSLDQGFNEKLFF. The CDR3 DNA sequence: TGTGCCAGCAGCTTGGATCAGGGGTTCAATGAAAAACTGTTTTTT.

V is TRBV6-5 and J is TRBJ2-7; a weak D match, TRBD2 (6 bases). The CDR3 is made up of 14 amino acids. The germline V gene has CDR1 MNHEY and CDR2 SVGAGI. The V end lost 6 bases, the J end lost 0 bases, and 12 bases lay between the germline ends. Written as DNA, the CDR3 is TGTGCCAGCAGGCGGGACCTCAGCTCCTACGAGCAGTACTTC. Its protein product is CASRRDLSSYEQYF.

V gene TRBV5-1 combines with J gene TRBJ1-4; 9 bases are a match to TRBD1. Per germline, CDR1 SGHRS and CDR2 YFSETQ. The CDR3 is 16 amino acids. The V and J ends lost 0 bases and 7 bases, in that order; junction bases with no gene match: 7. The DNA for the CDR3 is TGCGCCAGCAGCTTGGTAAACAGGGGGCTGAGTGAAAAACTGTTTTTT. This codes for CASSLVNRGLSEKLFF.

The V gene is TRBV4-1, the J gene TRBJ2-1; D perhaps matches TRBD2 (6 bases). Trimming shortened V by 1 base and J by 9 bases, and 13 bases separated the two germline ends. The CDR3 length is 14 residues. Germline CDR1 reads MGHRA; CDR2 reads YSYEKL. CDR3 nucleotides: TGCGCCAGCAGCCAAGCTGGGACTCTAGGTGAGCAGTTCTTC. Translated, it gives CASSQAGTLGEQFF.

The chain employs TRBV4-2 and TRBJ2-3; 10 nucleotides align to TRBD1. J gave up 5 bases and V 1 base, and 3 bases lay outside the gene matches. The germline V gene has CDR1 LGHNA and CDR2 YNFKEQ. This CDR3 has 15 residues. The CDR3 bases are TGTGCCAGCAGCCAAGGGGGACAGGGGCGAGATACGCAGTATTTT. Its protein is CASSQGGQGRDTQYF.

The V call is TRBV11-2, the J call TRBJ2-7, with 10 bases that match TRBD2. The CDR3 consists of 15 residues. CDR1 and CDR2 (germline): SGHAT, FQNNGV. Trimming cost V 4 bases and J 5 bases; bases outside gene matches: 8. CDR3 sequence reads: CASSSTGTSVHEQYF. CDR3 in DNA: TGTGCCAGCAGCTCCACCGGGACTAGCGTCCACGAGCAGTACTTC.

The chain employs TRBV11-2 and TRBJ1-1; TRBD1 is a possible D gene (6 bases). Trimming left V 5 bases short and J 1 base short, with 17 bases between. The CDR3 totals 16 residues. In germline, CDR1 is SGHAT, CDR2 FQNNGV. CDR3 residues: CASSPNPGQKNTEAFF. The CDR3, as DNA: TGTGCCAGCAGCCCGAACCCAGGACAGAAGAACACTGAAGCTTTCTTT.

The genes are TRBV28 and TRBJ2-7; possible D gene TRBD2, 6 bases. Trimming removed 1 base from V and 3 bases from J, with 16 bases in between. The CDR3 totals 16 residues. Looked up from germline, CDR1 is MDHEN and CDR2 is SYDVKM. The CDR3: CASSLSWAGRDYEQYF. The CDR3 DNA reads TGTGCCAGCAGTTTATCATGGGCGGGAAGGGACTACGAGCAGTACTTC.

The gene calls are TRBV9 and TRBJ2-7; a weak D match, TRBD1 (5 bases). The CDR3 is 13 amino acids. CDR1 is SGDLS and CDR2 is YYNGEE in the germline V gene. Trimming left V 0 bases short and J 6 bases short, with 10 bases between. The CDR3 loop is CASSVGTSREQYF. The CDR3 DNA reads TGTGCCAGCAGCGTAGGGACATCTCGCGAGCAGTACTTC.

The chain uses TRBV19 and TRBJ1-3; D gene unclear. The CDR3 consists of 13 residues. Germline loops: CDR1 LNHDA, CDR2 SQIVND (reference sequence). The V and J ends lost 6 bases and 2 bases respectively, with 8 bases between them. The DNA of the CDR3 is TGTGCCAGTAGGACGGAGCCTGGAAACACCATATATTTT. Protein sequence: CASRTEPGNTIYF.

This clone appeared once. V usage is TRBV7-9 and J usage is TRBJ2-7; tentative D call: TRBD1 (6 bases). Deletions cut 5 bases from V and 5 bases from J, with 22 bases between. CDR3 length: 16 residues. In germline, CDR1 is SEHNR, CDR2 FQNEAQ (reference sequence). The CDR3 bases are TGTGCCAGCAGCCAAATCAGGTGGGAGTCAGGGGACGAGCAGTACTTC. It translates to CASSQIRWESGDEQYF.

The CDR3 region is CASSATGVRQPQHF. The CDR3 region has the DNA TGTGCCAGCAGTGCGACAGGGGTTCGGCAGCCCCAGCATTTT. V usage is TRBV27 and J usage is TRBJ1-5; 8 bases are shared with TRBD1. Germline V gene lookup returns CDR1 MNHEY and CDR2 SMNVEV (reference sequence). Trimming took 5 bases from V and 7 from J; bases not matched to a gene: 7. This CDR3 comprises 14 residues.

The table lists this clone with a count of one. The genes are TRBV5-1 and TRBJ2-7, with TRBD1 matching over 10 bases. The CDR3 sequence is 15 residues long. The junction had 8 bases not matched to a gene; V was cut back by 4 bases and J by 4 bases. From germline, CDR1 is SGHRS and CDR2 YFSETQ. This CDR3 reads CASSVTTGGMYEQYF. CDR3 DNA: TGCGCCAGCAGCGTGACGACAGGGGGCATGTACGAGCAGTACTTC.

This chain joins TRBV6-4 and TRBJ1-1, with a possible D match to TRBD1 (6 bases). The germline gives CDR1 MRHNA, CDR2 SNTAGT. The CDR3 loop spans 14 amino acids. V shed 5 bases and J shed 5 bases, with 15 bases lying between them. The CDR3 region has the DNA TGTGCCAGCAGTTCGGGGGCGCGGGGGACTGAAGCTTTCTTT. Its translation: CASSSGARGTEAFF.

The rearrangement uses TRBV7-2 and TRBJ1-6, with 7 bases lining up with TRBD1. Trimming at V came to 7 bases and at J to 6 bases, leaving 12 bases not matched to a gene. Germline CDR1 is SGHTA and CDR2 is FQGNSA. The CDR3 has 16 amino acids. The CDR3 nucleotides are TGTGCCAGCAACTCGTGGCAGGGGGGCATTAATTCACCCCTCCACTTT. Protein: CASNSWQGGINSPLHF. The variable domain in full, completed from reference TRBV7-2 and TRBJ1-6, reads GAGVSQSPSNKVTEKGKDVELRCDPISGHTALYWYRQSLGQGLEFLIYFQGNSAPDKSGLPSDRFSAERTGGSVSTLTIQRTQQEDSAVYLCASNSWQGGINSPLHFGNGTRLTVT.

The V call is TRBV28, the J call TRBJ1-1; TRBD1 agrees at 7 bases. This CDR3 has 15 amino acids. Trimming cost V 6 bases and J 0 bases; bases outside gene matches: 7. The germline V gene encodes CDR1 MDHEN and CDR2 SYDVKM. The CDR3 protein is CASRPGTALNTEAFF. The CDR3 DNA reads TGTGCCAGCAGGCCCGGGACAGCTCTGAACACTGAAGCTTTCTTT.

The rearrangement joins TRBV24-1 to TRBJ2-5; 9 positions match TRBD2. The CDR3 is 16 residues long. CDR1 is KGHDR and CDR2 is SFDVKD in the germline V gene. With V trimmed by 4 bases and J by 4 bases, 9 bases remained unmatched. In DNA, the CDR3 is TGTGCCACCAGTGACAACATAGCGGGAGAGGCAGAGACCCAGTACTTC. Its protein is CATSDNIAGEAETQYF.

The chain carries TRBV29-1 and TRBJ2-1, with a weak D call TRBD1 (6 bases). With 7 bases removed from V and 0 bases from J, the gap between germline ends came to 19 bases. In germline, CDR1 is SQVTM, CDR2 ANQGSEA. This CDR3 region has 16 residues. CDR3: CSASPPGASSYNEQFF. CDR3 sequence (DNA): TGCAGCGCCTCTCCACCAGGGGCGAGCTCCTACAATGAGCAGTTCTTC.

This chain connects TRBV6-1 to TRBJ1-1; D is possibly TRBD1 (5 bases). The CDR3 consists of 13 residues. CDR1 and CDR2 (germline): MNHNS, SASEGT. Between the trimmed V and J ends, which lost 2 bases and 11 bases, there was a span of 15 bases. The CDR3 DNA follows: TGTGCCAGCAGTGAATTAGGGGTCGAAGACGCTTTCTTT. Translated, it gives CASSELGVEDAFF.

This chain connects TRBV7-8 to TRBJ1-6, with 7 bases aligning to TRBD1. The germline V gene encodes CDR1 SGHVS and CDR2 FQNEAQ. This CDR3 is 15 amino acids long. After removal of 5 bases from V and 10 bases from J, the junction contained 11 bases not matched to a gene. CDR3 sequence (DNA): TGTGCCAGCAGCGCCAGACAGGGTGCGCGCTCACCCCTCCACTTT. Its translation is CASSARQGARSPLHF.

This chain joins TRBV14 and TRBJ2-7; TRBD1 agrees at 9 bases. CDR1 SGHDN and CDR2 FVKESK come from the germline V gene. After removal of 3 bases from V and 6 bases from J, the junction contained 3 bases not matched to a gene. There are 13 residues in the CDR3. The CDR3 loop reads CASSHGTGSEQYF. Here the CDR3 DNA reads TGTGCCAGCAGCCACGGGACAGGGTCCGAGCAGTACTTC.

This chain uses TRBV7-8 with TRBJ2-1; perhaps TRBD1 as D (6 bases). The CDR3 sequence is 17 residues long. Germline V gene sequence: CDR1 SGHVS, CDR2 FQNEAQ. Trimming took off 5 bases at V and 6 bases at J, with 23 bases between the two ends. Here the CDR3 DNA reads TGTGCCAGCAGCGCGCGGACTCCGGGACAAGGCAGCAATGAGCAGTTCTTC. It encodes CASSARTPGQGSNEQFF.

A note on this clone: The germline gene is not matched at one end of the junction; a read error may be the cause. The chain has TRBV7-9 and TRBJ1-2, with D possibly being TRBD1 (5 bases). The V gene's germline CDR1 is SEHNR and CDR2 FQNEAQ (reference sequence). The CDR3 spans 14 residues. CDR3: CTSSLATAGRGYTF. CDR3 nucleotide sequence: TGTACCAGCAGCTTAGCGACGGCAGGGCGCGGCTACACCTTC.